The source of this T cell receptor (beta chain) is a study of T cell responses to AZD1222 COVID-19 vaccine. Data came from immunoSEQ multiplex PCR; TCRdb stores just in-frame clones and leaves some out. The sample includes 100,000 to 150,000 clones, around 83% of them seen just once. Sequenced here: peripheral blood, sampled 28 days after the second AZD1222 dose. This TCR was sampled from an adult who received the AZD1222 COVID-19 vaccine.

The CDR3 loop is CASSLGSSPETQYF. The CDR3 region has the DNA TGTGCCAGCAGTCTGGGATCCTCCCCAGAGACCCAGTACTTC. The V and J genes are TRBV28 and TRBJ2-5, with D unclear. CDR1 is MDHEN, CDR2 SYDVKM, per germline. V lost 5 bases, J lost 4 bases, and 14 bases lay in between. The CDR3 sequence is 14 residues long.